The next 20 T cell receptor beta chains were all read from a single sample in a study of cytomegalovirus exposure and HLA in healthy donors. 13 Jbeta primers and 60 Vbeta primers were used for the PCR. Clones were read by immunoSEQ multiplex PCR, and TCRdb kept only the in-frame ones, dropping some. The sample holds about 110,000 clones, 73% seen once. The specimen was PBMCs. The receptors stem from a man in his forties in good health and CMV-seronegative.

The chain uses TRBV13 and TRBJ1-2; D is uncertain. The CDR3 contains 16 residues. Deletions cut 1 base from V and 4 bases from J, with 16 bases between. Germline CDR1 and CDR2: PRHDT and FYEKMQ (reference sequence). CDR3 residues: CASSLVGGGHVYGYTF. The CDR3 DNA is TGTGCCAGCAGCTTAGTCGGCGGCGGGCACGTCTATGGCTACACCTTC.

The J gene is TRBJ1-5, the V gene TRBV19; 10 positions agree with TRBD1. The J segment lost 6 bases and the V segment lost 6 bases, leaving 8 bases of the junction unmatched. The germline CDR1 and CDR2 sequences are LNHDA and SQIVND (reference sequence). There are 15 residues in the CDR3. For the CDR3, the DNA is TGTGCCAGTAGCCTCCGGACAGGGGGAAGTCAGCCCCAGCATTTT. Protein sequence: CASSLRTGGSQPQHF.

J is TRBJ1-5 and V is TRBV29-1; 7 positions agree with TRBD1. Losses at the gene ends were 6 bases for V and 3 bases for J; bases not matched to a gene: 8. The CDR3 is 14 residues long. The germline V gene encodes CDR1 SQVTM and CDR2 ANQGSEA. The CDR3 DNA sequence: TGCAGCGTCCAGCCAGGGGGAAACAATCAGCCCCAGCATTTT. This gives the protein CSVQPGGNNQPQHF.

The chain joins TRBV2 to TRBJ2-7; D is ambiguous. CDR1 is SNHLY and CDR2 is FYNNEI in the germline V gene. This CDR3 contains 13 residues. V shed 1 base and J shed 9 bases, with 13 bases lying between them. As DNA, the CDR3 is TGTGCCAGCAGTGAAGAGTTCGGGTATGGGCAGTACTTC. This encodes CASSEEFGYGQYF. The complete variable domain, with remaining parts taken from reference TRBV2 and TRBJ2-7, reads EPEVTQTPSHQVTQMGQEVILRCVPISNHLYFYWYRQILGQKVEFLVSFYNNEISEKSEIFDDQFSVERPDGSNFTLKIRSTKLEDSAMYFCASSEEFGYGQYFGPGTRLTVT.

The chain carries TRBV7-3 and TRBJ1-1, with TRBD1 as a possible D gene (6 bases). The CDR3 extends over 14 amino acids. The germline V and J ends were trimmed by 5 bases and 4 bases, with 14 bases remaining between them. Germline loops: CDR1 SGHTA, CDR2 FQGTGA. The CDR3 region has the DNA TGTGCCAGCAGCCCAGGGGCGCGGAGCACTGAAGCTTTCTTT. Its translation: CASSPGARSTEAFF.

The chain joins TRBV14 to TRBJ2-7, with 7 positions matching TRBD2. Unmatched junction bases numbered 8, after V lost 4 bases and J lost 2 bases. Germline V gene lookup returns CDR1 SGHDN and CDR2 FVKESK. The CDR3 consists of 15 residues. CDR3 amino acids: CASSPSLAEAYEQYF. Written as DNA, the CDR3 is TGTGCCAGCAGCCCATCTCTAGCGGAGGCCTACGAGCAGTACTTC.

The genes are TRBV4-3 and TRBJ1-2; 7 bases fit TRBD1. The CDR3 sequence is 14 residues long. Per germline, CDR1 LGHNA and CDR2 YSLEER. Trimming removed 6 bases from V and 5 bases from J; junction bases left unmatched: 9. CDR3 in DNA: TGCGCCAGCAGTAAGACAGGGTCCCTTTATGGCTACACCTTC. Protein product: CASSKTGSLYGYTF.

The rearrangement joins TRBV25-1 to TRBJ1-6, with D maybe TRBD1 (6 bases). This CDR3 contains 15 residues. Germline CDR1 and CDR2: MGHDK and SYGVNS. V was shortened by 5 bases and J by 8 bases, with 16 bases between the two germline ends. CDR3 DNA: TGTGCCAGCAGTTTAATTGGGGGCTACGATTCACCCCTCCACTTT. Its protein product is CASSLIGGYDSPLHF.

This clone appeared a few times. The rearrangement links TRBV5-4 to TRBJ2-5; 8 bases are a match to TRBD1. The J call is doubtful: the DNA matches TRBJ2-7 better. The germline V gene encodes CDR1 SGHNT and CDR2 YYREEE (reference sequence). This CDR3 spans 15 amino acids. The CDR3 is CASSIWDRSSYEQYF. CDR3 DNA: TGTGCCAGCAGTATTTGGGACAGGAGCTCCTACGAGCAGTACTTC.

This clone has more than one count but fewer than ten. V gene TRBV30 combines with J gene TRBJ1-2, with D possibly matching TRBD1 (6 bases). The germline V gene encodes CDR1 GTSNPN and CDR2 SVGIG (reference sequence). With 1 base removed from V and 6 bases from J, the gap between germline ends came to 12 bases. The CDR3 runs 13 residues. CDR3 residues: CAWSARGADGYTF. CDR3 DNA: TGTGCCTGGAGTGCCCGGGGGGCTGATGGCTACACCTTC.

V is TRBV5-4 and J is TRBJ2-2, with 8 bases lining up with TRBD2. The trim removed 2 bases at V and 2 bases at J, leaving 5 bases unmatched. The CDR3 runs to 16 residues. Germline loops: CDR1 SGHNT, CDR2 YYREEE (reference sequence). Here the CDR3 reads CASSFISGRNTGELFF. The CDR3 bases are TGTGCCAGCAGCTTTATCAGCGGGAGAAACACCGGGGAGCTGTTTTTT. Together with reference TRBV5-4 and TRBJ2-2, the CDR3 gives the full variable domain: ETGVTQSPTHLIKTRGQQVTLRCSSQSGHNTVSWYQQALGQGPQFIFQYYREEENGRGNFPPRFSGLQFPNYSSELNVNALELDDSALYLCASSFISGRNTGELFFGEGSRLTVL.

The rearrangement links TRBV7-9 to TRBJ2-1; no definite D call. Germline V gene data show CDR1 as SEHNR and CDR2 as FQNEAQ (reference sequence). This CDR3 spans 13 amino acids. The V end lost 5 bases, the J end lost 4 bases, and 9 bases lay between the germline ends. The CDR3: CASSPQNYNEQFF. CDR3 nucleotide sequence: TGTGCCAGCAGCCCCCAAAATTACAATGAGCAGTTCTTC. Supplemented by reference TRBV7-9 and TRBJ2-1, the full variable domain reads DTGVSQNPRHKITKRGQNVTFRCDPISEHNRLYWYRQTLGQGPEFLTYFQNEAQLEKSRLLSDRFSAERPKGSFSTLEIQRTEQGDSAMYLCASSPQNYNEQFFGPGTRLTVL.

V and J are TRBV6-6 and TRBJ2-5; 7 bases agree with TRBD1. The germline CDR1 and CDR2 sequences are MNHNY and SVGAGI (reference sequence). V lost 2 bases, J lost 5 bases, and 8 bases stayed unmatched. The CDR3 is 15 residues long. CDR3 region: CASSYRQGGKETQYF. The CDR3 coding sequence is TGTGCCAGCAGTTACCGACAGGGCGGTAAGGAGACCCAGTACTTC.

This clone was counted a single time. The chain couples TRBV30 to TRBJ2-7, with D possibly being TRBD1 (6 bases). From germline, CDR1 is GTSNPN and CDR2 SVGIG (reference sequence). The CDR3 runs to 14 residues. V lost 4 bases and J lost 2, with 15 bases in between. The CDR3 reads CAWNNRVFPYEQYF. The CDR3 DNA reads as TGTGCCTGGAATAACAGGGTTTTTCCCTACGAGCAGTACTTC.

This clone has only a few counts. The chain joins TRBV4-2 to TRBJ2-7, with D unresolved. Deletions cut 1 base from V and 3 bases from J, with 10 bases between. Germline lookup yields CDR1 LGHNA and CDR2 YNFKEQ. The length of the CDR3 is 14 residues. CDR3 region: CASSQGLVGYEQYF. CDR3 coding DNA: TGTGCCAGCAGCCAAGGGCTAGTAGGCTACGAGCAGTACTTC.

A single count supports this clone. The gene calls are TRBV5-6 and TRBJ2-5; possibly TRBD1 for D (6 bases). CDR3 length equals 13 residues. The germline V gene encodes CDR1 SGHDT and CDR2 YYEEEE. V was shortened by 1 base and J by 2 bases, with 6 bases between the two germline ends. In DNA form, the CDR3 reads TGTGCCAGCAGCTTGAGGGGGCAAGAGACCCAGTACTTC. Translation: CASSLRGQETQYF.

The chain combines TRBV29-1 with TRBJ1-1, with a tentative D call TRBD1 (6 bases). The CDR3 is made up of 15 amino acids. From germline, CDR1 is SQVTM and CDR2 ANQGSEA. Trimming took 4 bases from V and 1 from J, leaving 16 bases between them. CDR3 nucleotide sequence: TGCAGCGTTGCCTTTTTGGACAGAGGGAACACTGAAGCTTTCTTT. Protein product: CSVAFLDRGNTEAFF.

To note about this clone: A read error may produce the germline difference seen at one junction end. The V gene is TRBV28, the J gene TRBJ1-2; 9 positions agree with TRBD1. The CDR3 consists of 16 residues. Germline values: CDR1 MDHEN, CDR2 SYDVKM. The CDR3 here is CASSSPSSGTGYGYPF. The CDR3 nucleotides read TGTGCCAGCAGTTCCCCTTCGTCCGGGACAGGGTATGGCTACCCCTTC.

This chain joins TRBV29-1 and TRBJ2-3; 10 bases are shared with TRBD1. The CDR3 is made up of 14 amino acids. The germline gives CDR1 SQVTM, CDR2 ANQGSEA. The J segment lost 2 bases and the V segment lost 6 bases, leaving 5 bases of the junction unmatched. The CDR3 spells CSVAGTGDTDTQYF. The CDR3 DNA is TGCAGCGTGGCCGGGACAGGGGACACAGATACGCAGTATTTT.

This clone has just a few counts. The CDR3 sequence is CARDRGRDMDEQYF. The CDR3 nucleotides read TGTGCCAGAGACCGCGGACGGGATATGGACGAGCAGTACTTC. V is TRBV6-8 and J is TRBJ2-7, with D maybe TRBD2 (5 bases). The V gene's germline CDR1 is MNHGY and CDR2 SAAAGT. V was pared by 9 bases and J by 5 bases, with 20 bases between. CDR3 length: 14 residues.